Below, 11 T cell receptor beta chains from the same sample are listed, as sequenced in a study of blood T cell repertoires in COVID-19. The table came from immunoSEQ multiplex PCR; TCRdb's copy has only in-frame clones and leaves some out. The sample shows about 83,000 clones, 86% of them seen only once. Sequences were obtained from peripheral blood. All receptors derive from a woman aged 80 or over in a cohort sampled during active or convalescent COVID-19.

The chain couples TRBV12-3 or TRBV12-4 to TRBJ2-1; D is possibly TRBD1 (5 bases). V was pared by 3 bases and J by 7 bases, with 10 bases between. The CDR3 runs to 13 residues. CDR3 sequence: CASSLGRPNEQFF. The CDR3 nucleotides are TGTGCCAGCAGTTTGGGGCGTCCTAATGAGCAGTTCTTC.

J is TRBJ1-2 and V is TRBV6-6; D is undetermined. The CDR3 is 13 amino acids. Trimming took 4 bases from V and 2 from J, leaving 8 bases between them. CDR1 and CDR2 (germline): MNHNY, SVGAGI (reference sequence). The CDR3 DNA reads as TGTGCCAGCAGTTTTACGGGGAACTATGGCTACACCTTC. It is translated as CASSFTGNYGYTF.

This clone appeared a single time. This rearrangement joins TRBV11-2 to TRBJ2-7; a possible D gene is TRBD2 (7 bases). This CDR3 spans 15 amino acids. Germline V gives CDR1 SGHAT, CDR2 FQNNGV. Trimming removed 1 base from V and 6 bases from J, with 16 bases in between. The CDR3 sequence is CASSLGGGRRTEQYF. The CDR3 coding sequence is TGTGCCAGCAGCTTAGGCGGGGGCCGACGGACCGAGCAGTACTTC.

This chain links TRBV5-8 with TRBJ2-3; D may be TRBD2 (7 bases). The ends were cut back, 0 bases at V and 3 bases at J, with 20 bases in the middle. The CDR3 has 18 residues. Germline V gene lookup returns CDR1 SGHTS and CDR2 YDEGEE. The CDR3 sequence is CASSLGGLGGVGTDTQYF. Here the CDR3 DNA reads TGTGCCAGCAGCTTGGGCGGACTAGGGGGAGTCGGGACAGATACGCAGTATTTT.

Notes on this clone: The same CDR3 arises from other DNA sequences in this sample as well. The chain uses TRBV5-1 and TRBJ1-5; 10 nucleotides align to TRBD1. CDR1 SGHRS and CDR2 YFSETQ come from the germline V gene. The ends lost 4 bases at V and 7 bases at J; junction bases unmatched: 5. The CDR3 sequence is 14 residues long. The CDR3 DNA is TGCGCCAGCAGCCCCGGGACAGGGGTCCAGCCCCAGCATTTT. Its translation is CASSPGTGVQPQHF.

The CDR3 reads CASSYSRGRNTGELFF. The CDR3 DNA follows: TGTGCCAGCAGTTACTCCCGGGGTAGGAACACCGGGGAGCTGTTTTTT. The rearrangement uses TRBV6-2 or TRBV6-3 and TRBJ2-2, with D perhaps matching TRBD2 (5 bases). The CDR3 is made up of 16 amino acids. In germline, CDR1 is MNHEY, CDR2 SVGEGT. With 0 bases removed from V and 1 base from J, the gap between germline ends came to 9 bases.

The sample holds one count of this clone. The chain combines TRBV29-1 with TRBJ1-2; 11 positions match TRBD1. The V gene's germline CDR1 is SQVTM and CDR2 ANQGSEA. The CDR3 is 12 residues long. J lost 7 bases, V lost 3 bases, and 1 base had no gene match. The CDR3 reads CSVEDRGLGYTF. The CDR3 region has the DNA TGCAGCGTTGAGGACAGGGGGCTTGGCTACACCTTC.

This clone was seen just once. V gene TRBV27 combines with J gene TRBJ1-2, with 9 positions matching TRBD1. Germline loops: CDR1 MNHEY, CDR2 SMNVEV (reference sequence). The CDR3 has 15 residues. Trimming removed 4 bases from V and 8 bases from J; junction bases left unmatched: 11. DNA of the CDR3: TGTGCCAGCAGTTCCCCGCTTACAGGGGGCATCGGCTACACCTTC. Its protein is CASSSPLTGGIGYTF.

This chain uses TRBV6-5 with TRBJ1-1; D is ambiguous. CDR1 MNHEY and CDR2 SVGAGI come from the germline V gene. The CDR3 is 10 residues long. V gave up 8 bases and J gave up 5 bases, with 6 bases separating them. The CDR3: CASLRTEAFF. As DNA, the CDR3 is TGTGCCAGCCTCAGGACTGAAGCTTTCTTT.

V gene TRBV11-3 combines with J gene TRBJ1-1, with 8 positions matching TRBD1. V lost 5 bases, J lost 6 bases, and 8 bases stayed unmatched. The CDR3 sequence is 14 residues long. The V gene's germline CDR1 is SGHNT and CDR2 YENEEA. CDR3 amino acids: CASSPQGARAEAFF. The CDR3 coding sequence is TGTGCCAGCAGCCCGCAGGGGGCGCGGGCTGAAGCTTTCTTT.

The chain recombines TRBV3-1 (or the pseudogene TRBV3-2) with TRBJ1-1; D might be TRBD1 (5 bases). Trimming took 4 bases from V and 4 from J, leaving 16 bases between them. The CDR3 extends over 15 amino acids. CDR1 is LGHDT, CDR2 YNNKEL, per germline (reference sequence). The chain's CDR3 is CASSPTRQRTTEAFF. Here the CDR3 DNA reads TGTGCCAGCAGCCCGACCCGACAGCGTACCACTGAAGCTTTCTTT.